The clone carrying this T cell receptor beta chain was found once. Repertoires were generated with immunoSEQ multiplex PCR, while TCRdb's copy carries only in-frame clones and drops some. The sample carries 120,000 or so clones, 69% recorded once. The source of the sample is a study of blood T cell repertoires in COVID-19. About the study: T cells, B-cell-depleted T cells, or PBMCs provided the cDNA or gDNA that served as material.

Germline V gene lookup returns CDR1 KGHDR and CDR2 SFDVKD. CDR3 length equals 14 residues. The ends lost 4 bases at V and 2 bases at J; junction bases unmatched: 4. The sample taken for sequencing was peripheral blood. This rearrangement joins TRBV24-1 to TRBJ2-7; the match to TRBD1 covers 7 bases. This TCR was recovered from a woman between 70 and 85 years old with acute or convalescent COVID-19. The CDR3 nucleotides read TGTGCCACCAGTGACCCTGACAGGGCCTACGAGCAGTACTTC. Residues: CATSDPDRAYEQYF.